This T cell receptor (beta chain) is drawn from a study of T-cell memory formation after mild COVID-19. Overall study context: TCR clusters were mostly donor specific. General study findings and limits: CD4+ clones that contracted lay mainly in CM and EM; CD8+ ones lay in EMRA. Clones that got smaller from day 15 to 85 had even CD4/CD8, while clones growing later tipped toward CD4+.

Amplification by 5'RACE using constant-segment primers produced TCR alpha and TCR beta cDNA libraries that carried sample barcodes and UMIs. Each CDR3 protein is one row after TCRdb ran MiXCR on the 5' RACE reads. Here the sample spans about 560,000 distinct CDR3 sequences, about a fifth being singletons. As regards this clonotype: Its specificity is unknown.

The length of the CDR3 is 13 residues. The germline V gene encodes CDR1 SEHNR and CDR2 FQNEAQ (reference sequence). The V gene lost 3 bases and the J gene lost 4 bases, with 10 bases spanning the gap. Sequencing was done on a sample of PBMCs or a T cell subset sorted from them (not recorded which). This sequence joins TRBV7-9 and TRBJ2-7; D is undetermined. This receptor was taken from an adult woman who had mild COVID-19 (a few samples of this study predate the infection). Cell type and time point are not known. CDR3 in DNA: TGTGCCAGCAGCTTCCCAGGCCCGTACGAGCAGTACTTC. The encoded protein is CASSFPGPYEQYF.